Below, one T cell receptor (beta chain) is given with its context. Its antigen is not yet known. The record has no base qualities; no much larger clone is one base away. The data were taken from a study of cytomegalovirus exposure and HLA in healthy donors (dated 2017 in TCRdb). In terms of the full investigation: According to a later analysis, the 120 or so validation repertoires were produced on the same platform as the 666 repertoires of the first cohort. The study combined high-throughput TCR immunosequencing, statistical association of individual TCRs with disease status, and machine learning to predict cytomegalovirus infection status. The study aimed to test whether signatures of past pathogen exposure could be identified by cataloging public T cell receptors. Besides the first cohort of 666 subjects, a separate validation cohort made up of over a hundred different subjects was used.

The donors were included in the validation cohort of some 110 subjects, a group kept apart from the roughly 670-subject first cohort. The CDR1 and CDR2 encoded by the germline V gene are KGHSH and LQKENI. Trimming removed 2 bases from V and 1 base from J; the gene matches leave 8 bases unexplained. The CDR3 has 16 amino acids, counting the end cysteine and phenylalanine. The kept DNA is CDR3 alone, 48 bases in frame from the first base. Library preparation employed the immunoSEQ multiplex PCR assay. On the authors' methods: A statistical classification framework was built to diagnose cytomegalovirus status from the catalog of TCR beta chain sequences. Held by TCRdb, this immuneACCESS table contains in-frame sequences only and omits some clones. Under half of the omission traces to an unresolved V gene where checked; the cause of the rest is unknown. The V and J calls and the clone size are those of that table, but D and trimming were determined from the DNA. Here the sample has approximately 97,000 clones; approximately 93% occur a single time. The top ten clonotypes cover around 1.1% of the sample.

What the work shows at the level of the full study, not this receptor alone: In a later analysis, TCRs clustered in the first cohort were found to also tend to co-occur in the roughly 130 validation repertoires, with 94% of cluster scores above 0. A few of the identified cytomegalovirus-associated TCR beta chains were confirmed in vitro to be specific for cytomegalovirus antigens. While some public TCRs were present in many individuals, most TCR sequences turned up only very rarely across donors. The authors suggested that the approach could potentially be generalized to other disease states and immunological phenotypes. All 120 or so repertoires were used to score co-occurrence in the validation cohort in a later analysis, because that analysis had no HLA typing for the cohort. The study gave a list of more than 150 TCR beta chains associated with cytomegalovirus. The classifier was reported to diagnose cytomegalovirus status with high specificity and sensitivity in both the original and validation cohorts.

The sample taken for sequencing was PBMCs. The chain couples TRBV18 to TRBJ2-7, with 7 bases in between that match TRBD1. The source is a woman younger than 45 in good health and CMV-seropositive. The CDR3 reads as follows: CASSPGQGVPSYEQYF. The DNA reads as follows: TGTGCCAGCTCACCAGGGCAGGGGGTCCCTTCCTACGAGCAGTACTTC.